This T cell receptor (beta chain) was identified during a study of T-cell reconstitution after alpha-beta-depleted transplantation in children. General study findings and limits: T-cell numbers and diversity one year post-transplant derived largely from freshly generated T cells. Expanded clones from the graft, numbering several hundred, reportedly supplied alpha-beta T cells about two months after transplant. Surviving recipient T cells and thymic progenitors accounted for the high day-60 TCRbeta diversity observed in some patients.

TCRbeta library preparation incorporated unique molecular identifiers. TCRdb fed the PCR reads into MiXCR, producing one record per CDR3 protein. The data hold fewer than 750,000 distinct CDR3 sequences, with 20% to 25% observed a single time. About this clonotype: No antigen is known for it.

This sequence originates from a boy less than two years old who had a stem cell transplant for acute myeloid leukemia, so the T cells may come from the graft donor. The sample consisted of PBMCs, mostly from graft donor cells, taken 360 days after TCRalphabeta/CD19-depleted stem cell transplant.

The CDR3 protein is CAITGIRGSDTQYF. In DNA form, the CDR3 reads TGTGCCATCACGGGGATACGAGGGTCAGATACGCAGTATTTT. The chain uses TRBV12-3 or TRBV12-4 and TRBJ2-3, with a weak D call TRBD2 (5 bases). This CDR3 region has 14 residues. Trimming removed 10 bases at V and 4 bases at J, with 18 bases between.